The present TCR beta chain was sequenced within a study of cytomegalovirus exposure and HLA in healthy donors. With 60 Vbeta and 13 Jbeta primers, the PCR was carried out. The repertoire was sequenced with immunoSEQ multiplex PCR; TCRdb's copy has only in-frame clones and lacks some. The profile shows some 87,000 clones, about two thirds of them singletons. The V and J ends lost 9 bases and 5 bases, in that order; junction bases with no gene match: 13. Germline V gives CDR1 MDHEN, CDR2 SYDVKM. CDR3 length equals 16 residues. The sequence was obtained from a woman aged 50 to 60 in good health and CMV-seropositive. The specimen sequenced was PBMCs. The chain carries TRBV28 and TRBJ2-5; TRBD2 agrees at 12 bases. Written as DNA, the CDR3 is TGTGCCAGTTCTAGCGGGAGGGCCGATAGAGGGGAGACCCAGTACTTC. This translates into CASSSGRADRGETQYF.